Each of the 24 T cell receptor beta chains below was sequenced from the same sample in a study of beta chain features in type 1 diabetes. Study findings and constraints: When Type 1 diabetes patients were examined, their TCRB CDR3s proved moderately but significantly shorter in all four CD4+ subsets.

Expressed TCRB transcripts were sequenced after all isolated RNA was converted to cDNA. This table comes from immunoSEQ multiplex PCR, and its TCRdb copy is limited to in-frame clones, with some not included. The sample holds tens of thousands of clones, roughly 70% seen once. No antigens are known for them. The sample consisted of Tregs from blood. Receptor source: a woman under 30 with type 1 diabetes.

The chain joins TRBV6-1 to TRBJ1-1, with D uncertain. Trimming removed 8 bases at V and 3 bases at J, with 4 bases between. Germline CDR1 is MNHNS and CDR2 is SASEGT. This CDR3 has 10 amino acids. The CDR3 loop reads CASSDTEAFF. The CDR3 DNA is TGTGCCAGCTCTGACACTGAAGCTTTCTTT.

The chain has TRBV7-9 and TRBJ2-7; D not certain. The ends were cut back, 3 bases at V and 4 bases at J, with 13 bases in the middle. CDR3 length equals 14 residues. Germline V CDR1 and CDR2: SEHNR, FQNEAQ (reference sequence). This chain's CDR3 is CASSFYGSGYEQYF. In DNA, the CDR3 is TGTGCCAGCAGCTTTTATGGGTCCGGGTACGAGCAGTACTTC.

The J gene is TRBJ2-3, the V gene TRBV13, with TRBD2 identical over 12 bases. J was trimmed by 2 bases and V by 5 bases; bases with no gene match: 14. This CDR3 region has 19 residues. The germline V gene has CDR1 PRHDT and CDR2 FYEKMQ (reference sequence). CDR3 region: CASSPRWTSGALYTDTQYF. The CDR3 DNA sequence: TGTGCCAGCAGCCCCCGTTGGACTAGCGGGGCCTTATACACAGATACGCAGTATTTT.

Note on this clone: Sequence at one end of the junction differs from germline and may be a read error. Other nucleotide sequences in the sample specify the same CDR3. The genes are TRBV18 and TRBJ1-1, with a possible D match to TRBD1 (6 bases). Germline loops: CDR1 KGHSH, CDR2 LQKENI. The CDR3 length is 16 residues. DNA of the CDR3: TGTGCCAGCTCACCCGTTCAGAGATCCTACAGGGCTGAAGCCTTCTTT. As protein: CASSPVQRSYRAEAFF.

The CDR3 here is CASTLAGGRGQFF. CDR3 DNA sequence: TGTGCCAGCACGCTAGCGGGGGGCCGAGGGCAGTTCTTC. This chain uses TRBV2 with TRBJ2-1; 11 bases agree with TRBD2. The CDR3 covers 13 residues. CDR1 and CDR2 (germline): SNHLY, FYNNEI. The ends lost 7 bases at V and 12 bases at J; junction bases unmatched: 8.

The chain joins TRBV6-1 to TRBJ1-2; 8 positions match TRBD1. The CDR3 sequence is 13 residues long. Germline CDR1 MNHNS, CDR2 SASEGT. Unmatched junction bases numbered 6, after V lost 7 bases and J lost 5 bases. The CDR3 DNA sequence: TGTGCCAGCACCTCAGGACAGGGATATGGCTACACCTTC. This encodes CASTSGQGYGYTF.

This sequence joins TRBV19 and TRBJ2-7; TRBD1 agrees at 7 bases. Trimming removed 6 bases from V and 4 bases from J; junction bases left unmatched: 12. Germline V CDR1 and CDR2: LNHDA, SQIVND (reference sequence). CDR3 size: 15 residues. Here the CDR3 reads CASSNRGTQNYEQYF. CDR3 in DNA: TGTGCCAGTAGCAACAGGGGAACCCAAAATTACGAGCAGTACTTC.

In this sample, this clone turned up a few times. This chain uses TRBV7-2 with TRBJ2-7, with TRBD1 matching 10 bases. This CDR3 spans 14 amino acids. With 7 bases clipped from V and 3 bases from J, the junction kept 6 bases outside the gene matches. Germline V gene data show CDR1 as SGHTA and CDR2 as FQGNSA. The CDR3 loop is CASTAGTGVYEQYF. As DNA, the CDR3 is TGTGCCAGCACCGCCGGGACAGGGGTCTACGAGCAGTACTTC.

A note on this clone: No DNA is shown, since the ends of the CDR3 on it are uncertain; the CDR3 is the one TCRdb lists. The genes are TRBV29-1 and TRBJ2-5; TRBD1, the table's D call, was not compared with the DNA. The germline V gene has CDR1 SQVTM and CDR2 ANQGSEA. The CDR3 extends over 9 residues, inclusive of both ends. This CDR3 reads CSVGAGTDF.

This sequence joins TRBV19 and TRBJ2-1, with TRBD2 matching over 8 bases. The trim removed 5 bases at V and 7 bases at J, leaving 10 bases unmatched. CDR1 is LNHDA and CDR2 is SQIVND in the germline V gene (reference sequence). CDR3 size: 15 residues. CDR3 sequence: CASSLVAGPTNEQFF. The DNA of the CDR3 is TGTGCCAGTAGTTTAGTAGCGGGGCCGACTAATGAGCAGTTCTTC. The full variable domain, rest sourced from reference TRBV19 and TRBJ2-1, is DGGITQSPKYLFRKEGQNVTLSCEQNLNHDAMYWYRQDPGQGLRLIYYSQIVNDFQKGDIAEGYSVSREKKESFPLTVTSAQKNPTAFYLCASSLVAGPTNEQFFGPGTRLTVL.

This clone was detected only a few times. The chain uses TRBV19 and TRBJ2-2; D is undetermined. V lost 4 bases to trimming and J lost 0 bases, with 6 bases between them. The CDR3 loop spans 14 amino acids. Germline CDR1 reads LNHDA; CDR2 reads SQIVND (reference sequence). In nucleotides, the CDR3 is TGTGCCAGTAGTAGGGCCCCGAACACCGGGGAGCTGTTTTTT. Protein sequence: CASSRAPNTGELFF.

The chain employs TRBV7-3 and TRBJ2-2; 7 nucleotides agree with TRBD1. The CDR3 totals 20 residues. The V and J ends lost 5 bases and 6 bases, in that order; junction bases with no gene match: 24. Germline CDR1 is SGHTA and CDR2 is FQGTGA. CDR3 nucleotide sequence: TGTGCCAGCAGCCACCCCGACGCGCCGAGGGGACAGAGTGGGGCCGGGGAGCTGTTTTTT. Protein sequence: CASSHPDAPRGQSGAGELFF.

Here the CDR3 reads CASSGGGGLSGANVLTF. DNA for the CDR3: TGTGCCAGCAGTGGGGGGGGCGGACTCTCTGGGGCCAACGTCCTGACTTTC. The rearrangement links TRBV5-6 to TRBJ2-6; possible D gene TRBD2, 7 bases. V shed 5 bases and J shed 0 bases, with 15 bases lying between them. Germline CDR1 reads SGHDT; CDR2 reads YYEEEE. This CDR3 has 17 residues.

V gene TRBV13 combines with J gene TRBJ2-5; D perhaps matches TRBD2 (5 bases). With the DNA end fitting TRBJ2-7 better, the J assignment may be wrong. The germline V gene encodes CDR1 PRHDT and CDR2 FYEKMQ (reference sequence). The CDR3 runs 13 residues. CDR3 sequence reads: CASSFGNFHEQYF. The CDR3 region has the DNA TGTGCCAGCAGCTTCGGGAACTTCCACGAGCAGTACTTC.

The chain links TRBV18 to TRBJ2-7; D is unresolved. V was shortened by 1 base and J by 4 bases, with 17 bases between the two germline ends. CDR1 is KGHSH, CDR2 LQKENI, per germline. This CDR3 spans 16 amino acids. CDR3 in amino acids: CASSPLDMGPFYEQYF. As DNA, the CDR3 is TGTGCCAGCTCACCACTTGACATGGGTCCCTTTTACGAGCAGTACTTC.

The CDR3 is CASSSRMIAGTGELFF. CDR3 coding DNA: TGTGCCAGCAGTTCTCGAATGATAGCGGGAACCGGGGAGCTGTTTTTT. The rearrangement joins TRBV27 to TRBJ2-2; 8 bases are a match to TRBD2. There are 16 residues in the CDR3. With 4 bases clipped from V and 5 bases from J, the junction kept 9 bases outside the gene matches. Germline CDR1 MNHEY, CDR2 SMNVEV (reference sequence).

This rearrangement joins TRBV7-2 to TRBJ2-3; D is unresolved. Germline CDR1 reads SGHTA; CDR2 reads FQGNSA. The V end was cut by 6 bases, the J end by 0 bases, with 7 bases between. The CDR3 runs 13 residues. CDR3 sequence (DNA): TGTGCCAGCAGAACACCGAGCACAGATACGCAGTATTTT. This gives the protein CASRTPSTDTQYF.

The V and J genes are TRBV5-1 and TRBJ2-1, with D possibly being TRBD2 (6 bases). CDR1 SGHRS and CDR2 YFSETQ come from the germline V gene. Between the trimmed V and J ends, which lost 1 base and 7 bases, there was a span of 21 bases. CDR3 size: 17 residues. CDR3 in amino acids: CASSLRLSSLGGNEQFF. The CDR3 DNA is TGCGCCAGCAGCTTGAGGCTATCTAGCCTGGGGGGAAATGAGCAGTTCTTC.

V usage is TRBV27 and J usage is TRBJ2-5, with 8 positions matching TRBD1. The ends lost 5 bases at V and 1 base at J; junction bases unmatched: 3. CDR1 and CDR2 from the germline V gene are MNHEY and SMNVEV (reference sequence). This CDR3 has 14 amino acids. The CDR3 protein is CASSLGQGQETQYF. The CDR3, as DNA: TGTGCCAGCAGTCTCGGACAGGGCCAAGAGACCCAGTACTTC.

V and J are TRBV2 and TRBJ2-2; 9 bases agree with TRBD1. V lost 4 bases, J lost 8 bases, and 5 bases stayed unmatched. The CDR3 sequence is 14 residues long. The germline V gene has CDR1 SNHLY and CDR2 FYNNEI. DNA for the CDR3: TGTGCCAGCAGTGTAGGGACAGGGATTGGGGAGCTGTTTTTT. Its protein product is CASSVGTGIGELFF. The whole variable domain, filled in from reference TRBV2 and TRBJ2-2, reads EPEVTQTPSHQVTQMGQEVILRCVPISNHLYFYWYRQILGQKVEFLVSFYNNEISEKSEIFDDQFSVERPDGSNFTLKIRSTKLEDSAMYFCASSVGTGIGELFFGEGSRLTVL.

V and J are TRBV7-9 and TRBJ2-3; maybe TRBD2 (6 bases). CDR1 is SEHNR and CDR2 is FQNEAQ in the germline V gene (reference sequence). Trimming removed 3 bases from V and 3 bases from J, with 10 bases in between. The CDR3 is made up of 14 amino acids. The CDR3 DNA reads as TGTGCCAGCAGCTTGGGGCTAGCGACAGATACGCAGTATTTT. Its translation: CASSLGLATDTQYF.

This chain joins TRBV6-5 and TRBJ2-2; TRBD2 matches 7 bases. Looked up from germline, CDR1 is MNHEY and CDR2 is SVGAGI. The CDR3 is 15 residues long. V lost 5 bases to trimming and J lost 8 bases; unmatched junction nucleotides: 11. The CDR3 DNA follows: TGTGCCAGCAGTCGAAAGGCGGGAGTGCCTGGGGAGCTGTTTTTT. Residues: CASSRKAGVPGELFF.

V and J are TRBV2 and TRBJ1-1; weak D call: TRBD1 (5 bases). Per germline, CDR1 SNHLY and CDR2 FYNNEI. CDR3 length equals 12 residues. The germline V and J ends were trimmed by 0 bases and 8 bases, with 7 bases remaining between them. CDR3 bases: TGTGCCAGCAGTGAAGCGAGGACAGAAGCTTTCTTT. It translates to CASSEARTEAFF.

The chain links TRBV14 to TRBJ2-7; no definite D call. V lost 2 bases, J lost 1 base, and 9 bases lay in between. This CDR3 has 14 residues. Germline V CDR1 and CDR2: SGHDN, FVKESK. CDR3 residues: CASSQLRRSYEQYF. The DNA for the CDR3 is TGTGCCAGCAGCCAATTGCGCAGGTCCTACGAGCAGTACTTC.